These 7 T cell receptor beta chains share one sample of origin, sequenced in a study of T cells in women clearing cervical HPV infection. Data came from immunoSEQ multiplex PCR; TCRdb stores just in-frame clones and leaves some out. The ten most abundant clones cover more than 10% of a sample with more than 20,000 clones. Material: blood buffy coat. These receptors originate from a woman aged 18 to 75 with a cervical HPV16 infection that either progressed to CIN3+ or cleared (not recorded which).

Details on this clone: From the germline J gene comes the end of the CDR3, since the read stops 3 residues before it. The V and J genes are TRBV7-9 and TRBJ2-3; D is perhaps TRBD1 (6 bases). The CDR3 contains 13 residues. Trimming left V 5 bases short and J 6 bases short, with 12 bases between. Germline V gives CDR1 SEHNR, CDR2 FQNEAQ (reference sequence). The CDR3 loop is CASSQRGQDTQYF. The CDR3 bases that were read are TGTGCCAGCAGCCAACGAGGACAGGATACG.

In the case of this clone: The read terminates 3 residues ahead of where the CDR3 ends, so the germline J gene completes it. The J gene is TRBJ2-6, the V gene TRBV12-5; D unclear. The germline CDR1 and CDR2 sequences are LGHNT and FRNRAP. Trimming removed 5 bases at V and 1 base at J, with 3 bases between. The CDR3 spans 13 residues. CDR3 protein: CASGTSGANVLTF. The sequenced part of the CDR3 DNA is TGTGCTAGTGGTACTTCTGGGGCCAACGTC.

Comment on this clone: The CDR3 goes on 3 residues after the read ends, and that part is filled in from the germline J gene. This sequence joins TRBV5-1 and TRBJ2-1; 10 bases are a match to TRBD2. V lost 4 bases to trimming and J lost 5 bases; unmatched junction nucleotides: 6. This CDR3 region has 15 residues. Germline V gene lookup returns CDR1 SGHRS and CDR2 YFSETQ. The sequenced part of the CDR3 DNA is TGCGCCAGCAGCGAAAGCGGGAGGGCCGACAATGAG. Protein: CASSESGRADNE. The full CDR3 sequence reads CASSESGRADNEQFF.

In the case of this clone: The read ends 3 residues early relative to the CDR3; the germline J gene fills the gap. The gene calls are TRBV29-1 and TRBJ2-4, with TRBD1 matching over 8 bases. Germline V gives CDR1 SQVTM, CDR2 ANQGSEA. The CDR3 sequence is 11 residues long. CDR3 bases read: TGCAGCGTTGGGACAGGGAATAGT. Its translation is CSVGTGNS. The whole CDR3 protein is CSVGTGNSQYF.

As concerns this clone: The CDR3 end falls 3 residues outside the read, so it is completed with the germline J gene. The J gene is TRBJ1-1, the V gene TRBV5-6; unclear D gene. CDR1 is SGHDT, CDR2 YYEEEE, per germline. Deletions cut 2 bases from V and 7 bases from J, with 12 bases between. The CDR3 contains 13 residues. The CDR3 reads CASSFLADNEAFF. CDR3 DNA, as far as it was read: TGTGCCAGCAGCTTTCTTGCAGACAATGAA.

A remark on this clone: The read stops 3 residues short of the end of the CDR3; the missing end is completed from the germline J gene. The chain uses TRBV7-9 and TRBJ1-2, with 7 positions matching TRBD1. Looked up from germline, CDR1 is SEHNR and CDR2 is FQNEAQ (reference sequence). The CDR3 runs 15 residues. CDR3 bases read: TGTGCCAGCAGCAGAGGGACAGTCCTGGGGAATGAC. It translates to CASSRGTVLGND. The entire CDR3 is CASSRGTVLGNDYTF.

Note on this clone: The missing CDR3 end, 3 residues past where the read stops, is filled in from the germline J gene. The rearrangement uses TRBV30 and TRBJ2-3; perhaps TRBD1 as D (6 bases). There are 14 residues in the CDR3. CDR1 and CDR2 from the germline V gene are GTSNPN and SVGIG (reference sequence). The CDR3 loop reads CAWSVRGGREPQYF. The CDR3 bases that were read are TGTGCCTGGAGTGTAAGAGGGGGTCGCGAGCCG.